This T cell receptor beta chain originates from a study of glioma-infiltrating T cells. Amplification of TCR alpha and beta CDR3 regions from RNA used iRepertoire nested multiplex PCR. TCRdb re-analysed the multiplex PCR reads in MiXCR, keeping a single row per CDR3 protein. Of more than 9,000 distinct CDR3 sequences in the sample, 26% were seen once. The CDR3 is made up of 13 amino acids. Germline loops: CDR1 ENHRY, CDR2 SYGVKD. V lost 7 bases, J lost 8 bases, and 17 bases lay in between. This clonotype has more than one count but fewer than ten. This clonotype originated in a human donor with low-grade glioma or glioblastoma, undergoing nonglioma brain surgery, or in good health (not recorded which). The sequenced sample was glioma tissue, nonneoplastic brain tissue, or PBMCs (not recorded which). J is TRBJ1-2 and V is TRBV10-3, with D possibly matching TRBD1 (5 bases). CDR3 sequence (DNA): TGTGCCATCAAGGGCAGGGAGGAGACAGGCTACACCTTC. Encoded protein: CAIKGREETGYTF.